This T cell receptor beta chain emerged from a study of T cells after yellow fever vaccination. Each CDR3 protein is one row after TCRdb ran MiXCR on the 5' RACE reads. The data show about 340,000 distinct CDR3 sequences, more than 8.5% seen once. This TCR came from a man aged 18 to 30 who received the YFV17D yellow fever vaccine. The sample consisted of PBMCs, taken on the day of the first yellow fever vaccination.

The CDR3 DNA reads TGTGCCAGCAGCGTAGCAGGGGTCAACAATGAGCAGTTCTTC. This codes for CASSVAGVNNEQFF. The gene calls are TRBV9 and TRBJ2-1; D may be TRBD1 (6 bases). Germline V gives CDR1 SGDLS, CDR2 YYNGEE. Trimming took off 0 bases at V and 5 bases at J, with 9 bases between the two ends. This CDR3 contains 14 residues.